These 20 T cell receptor beta chains were sequenced from one sample in a study of T cells in Graves' hyperthyroidism and ophthalmopathy. Regions amplified from RNA transcripts were the TCR beta CDR3 regions. TCR CDR3 underwent first-round RT-PCR with the HTBI primer set. TCRdb ran MiXCR on the multiplex PCR reads and lists one entry per CDR3 protein. The table lists under 400,000 distinct CDR3 sequences, 15% to 20% of them singletons. Sample: blood. The receptors originated from a woman aged 45-65 years with Graves' hyperthyroidism.

This clonotype has ten or more counts. The chain carries TRBV30 and TRBJ1-2, with D tentatively TRBD1 (5 bases). Trimming shortened V by 4 bases and J by 7 bases, and 13 bases separated the two germline ends. From germline, CDR1 is GTSNPN and CDR2 SVGIG (reference sequence). There are 12 residues in the CDR3. The DNA of the CDR3 is TGTGCCTGGACGGCGGGACCCGTTGGCTACACCTTC. Residues: CAWTAGPVGYTF. The full variable domain, rest sourced from reference TRBV30 and TRBJ1-2, is SQTIHQWPATLVQPVGSPLSLECTVEGTSNPNLYWYRQAAGRGLQLLFYSVGIGQISSEVPQNLSASRPQDRQFILSSKKLLLSDSGFYLCAWTAGPVGYTFGSGTRLTVV.

Only a few counts were recorded for this clonotype. The chain combines TRBV27 with TRBJ1-1; D unclear. V was trimmed by 8 bases and J by 3 bases, leaving 16 bases between them. This CDR3 contains 14 residues. Looked up from germline, CDR1 is MNHEY and CDR2 is SMNVEV (reference sequence). The CDR3: CASQVYPGDTEAFF. CDR3 DNA: TGTGCCAGCCAGGTATATCCTGGGGACACTGAAGCTTTCTTT.

This clonotype occurred many times. The chain couples TRBV6-5 to TRBJ2-1, with no clear D. This CDR3 spans 16 amino acids. The germline CDR1 and CDR2 sequences are MNHEY and SVGAGI. Trimming took 0 bases from V and 6 from J, leaving 15 bases between them. The CDR3 loop reads CASSYSSEDRVNEQFF. The CDR3 DNA follows: TGTGCCAGCAGTTACTCGAGTGAAGACCGTGTCAATGAGCAGTTCTTC.

V and J are TRBV6-2 or TRBV6-3 and TRBJ2-2; D is ambiguous. Germline-derived CDR1 and CDR2 are MNHEY and SVGEGT. This CDR3 comprises 14 residues. Trimming stripped 5 bases from V and 0 bases from J, with 7 bases between. CDR3: CASSDRPNTGELFF. As DNA, the CDR3 is TGTGCCAGCAGTGACCGCCCGAACACCGGGGAGCTGTTTTTT.

This clonotype came up a few times. The genes are TRBV3-1 and TRBJ2-7; 7 positions match TRBD1. Germline V gene sequence: CDR1 LGHDT, CDR2 YNNKEL (reference sequence). This CDR3 region has 15 residues. The junction had 5 bases not matched to a gene; V was cut back by 3 bases and J by 0 bases. As DNA, the CDR3 is TGTGCCAGCAGCCAGAGACAGGGATCCTCCTACGAGCAGTACTTC. Its translation: CASSQRQGSSYEQYF.

CDR3 DNA: TGTGCCAGCAGCCCGAGAATGTATGGCTACACCTTC. It encodes CASSPRMYGYTF. The chain uses TRBV5-6 and TRBJ1-2; no reliable D call. CDR1 SGHDT and CDR2 YYEEEE come from the germline V gene. V was clipped by 4 bases and J by 5 bases, with 9 bases between them. The CDR3 consists of 12 residues.

The sample holds a few counts of this clonotype. The germline gene is not matched at one end of the junction; a read error may be the cause. The chain couples TRBV12-3 or TRBV12-4 to TRBJ2-1; 7 bases map to TRBD2. This CDR3 comprises 11 residues. CDR3 sequence (DNA): TGTGCCAGCAGTCTAGCGGCCGAGCAGTTCTTC. Translated, it gives CASSLAAEQFF.

This clonotype was observed a few times. The chain uses TRBV6-1 and TRBJ1-2; D remains unclear. The CDR3 covers 13 residues. Trimming stripped 2 bases from V and 8 bases from J, with 12 bases between. Germline CDR1 reads MNHNS; CDR2 reads SASEGT. This CDR3 reads CASSEYWGEGYTF. CDR3 nucleotide sequence: TGTGCCAGCAGTGAATATTGGGGTGAGGGCTACACCTTC.

V and J are TRBV15 and TRBJ2-3; D call uncertain. The CDR3 runs to 15 residues. V shed 1 base and J shed 4 bases, with 12 bases lying between them. The germline CDR1 and CDR2 sequences are LNHNV and YYDKDF (reference sequence). In nucleotides, the CDR3 is TGTGCCACCAGCAGAGGTAGACTCTTTCCAGATACGCAGTATTTT. This sequence encodes CATSRGRLFPDTQYF.

The chain links TRBV5-1 to TRBJ1-2; unclear D gene. This CDR3 is built from 15 residues. V lost 1 base, J lost 7 bases, and 17 bases lay in between. The germline V gene has CDR1 SGHRS and CDR2 YFSETQ. The CDR3 nucleotides are TGCGCCAGCAGCTTGCTGGGAGGGATCGGCGGTGGCTACACCTTC. Translation gives CASSLLGGIGGGYTF.

In its sample, this clonotype was seen many times. J is TRBJ2-7 and V is TRBV28; tentatively, D is TRBD2 (5 bases). Germline V CDR1 and CDR2: MDHEN, SYDVKM. The CDR3 is 14 residues long. V lost 3 bases to trimming and J lost 6 bases, with 15 bases between them. This chain's CDR3 is CASSFADSLSEQYF. The CDR3 DNA is TGTGCCAGCAGTTTTGCGGACTCACTGAGCGAGCAGTACTTC. Combining the CDR3 with reference TRBV28 and TRBJ2-7 gives the whole variable domain DVKVTQSSRYLVKRTGEKVFLECVQDMDHENMFWYRQDPGLGLRLIYFSYDVKMKEKGDIPEGYSVSREKKERFSLILESASTNQTSMYLCASSFADSLSEQYFGPGTRLTVT.

For this clonotype: Germline and junction disagree at one end, which may indicate a read error. V is TRBV9 and J is TRBJ1-6, with no clear D. CDR1 is SGDLS and CDR2 is YYNGEE in the germline V gene. The CDR3 extends over 14 amino acids. The CDR3 protein is CASSVGGLNSPPHF. As DNA, the CDR3 is TGTGCCAGCAGCGTAGGCGGTCTCAATTCACCCCCCCACTTT.

V gene TRBV4-2 combines with J gene TRBJ2-3; TRBD2 might be the D (6 bases). The CDR3 sequence is 18 residues long. The germline CDR1 and CDR2 sequences are LGHNA and YNFKEQ. Trimming took 0 bases from V and 2 from J, leaving 18 bases between them. CDR3 nucleotides: TGTGCCAGCAGCCAAGATCGGTCCAGCGGAGGGGACACAGATACGCAGTATTTT. Its protein is CASSQDRSSGGDTDTQYF.

The V and J genes are TRBV12-3 or TRBV12-4 and TRBJ2-2, with 9 bases that match TRBD2. V was clipped by 3 bases and J by 3 bases; unmatched bases: 2. The CDR3 is 15 amino acids. CDR3 amino acids: CASSFSSGDTGELFF. In DNA, the CDR3 is TGTGCCAGCAGTTTCTCTAGCGGGGACACCGGGGAGCTGTTTTTT.

This sequence joins TRBV5-5 and TRBJ1-1; no clear D. The CDR3 has 13 amino acids. V dropped 4 bases and J dropped 1 base, with 8 bases sitting between them. CDR1 and CDR2 from the germline V gene are SGHKS and YYEKEE (reference sequence). This CDR3 is CASSPTTNTEAFF. CDR3 in DNA: TGTGCCAGCAGCCCTACAACGAACACTGAAGCTTTCTTT.

The rearrangement joins TRBV19 to TRBJ1-4, with TRBD1 as a possible D gene (6 bases). Germline CDR1 LNHDA, CDR2 SQIVND (reference sequence). The CDR3 has 12 residues. Trimming stripped 7 bases from V and 11 bases from J, with 14 bases between. The CDR3 DNA follows: TGTGCCAGTACCTTAAAAAGGGGGAAACTGTTTTTT. Translated: CASTLKRGKLFF. Based on the CDR3 plus reference TRBV19 and TRBJ1-4, the full variable domain is DGGITQSPKYLFRKEGQNVTLSCEQNLNHDAMYWYRQDPGQGLRLIYYSQIVNDFQKGDIAEGYSVSREKKESFPLTVTSAQKNPTAFYLCASTLKRGKLFFGSGTQLSVL.

This clonotype showed up just a few times. The chain joins TRBV28 to TRBJ2-1; D possibly matches TRBD1 or TRBD2 (6 bases each). Per germline, CDR1 MDHEN and CDR2 SYDVKM. V gave up 1 base and J gave up 4 bases, with 11 bases separating them. The CDR3 has 15 residues. The CDR3 nucleotides are TGTGCCAGCAGTTTATTGTGGAGGGGGTACAATGAGCAGTTCTTC. It encodes CASSLLWRGYNEQFF. The variable domain in full, completed from reference TRBV28 and TRBJ2-1, reads DVKVTQSSRYLVKRTGEKVFLECVQDMDHENMFWYRQDPGLGLRLIYFSYDVKMKEKGDIPEGYSVSREKKERFSLILESASTNQTSMYLCASSLLWRGYNEQFFGPGTRLTVL.

This clonotype occurred a few times. The J gene is TRBJ1-5, the V gene TRBV6-6; the match to TRBD1 covers 7 bases. The CDR3 has 16 residues. CDR1 and CDR2 (germline): MNHNY, SVGAGI (reference sequence). The V segment lost 0 bases and the J segment 7 bases; nucleotides outside the gene matches: 9. Here the CDR3 reads CASSYSRQGRGQPQHF. In nucleotides, the CDR3 is TGTGCCAGCAGTTACTCGAGACAGGGAAGGGGCCAGCCCCAGCATTTT.

The chain recombines TRBV7-9 with TRBJ1-1; D is possibly TRBD1 (6 bases). The V end lost 1 base, the J end lost 0 bases, and 9 bases lay between the germline ends. Per germline, CDR1 SEHNR and CDR2 FQNEAQ (reference sequence). This CDR3 has 15 amino acids. In nucleotides, the CDR3 is TGTGCCAGCAGCTTAGTAAGGGACATGAACACTGAAGCTTTCTTT. It yields the protein CASSLVRDMNTEAFF.

This clonotype was picked up a small number of times. The V call is TRBV11-2, the J call TRBJ1-3, with 8 positions matching TRBD1. Germline CDR1 reads SGHAT; CDR2 reads FQNNGV. J was trimmed by 3 bases and V by 5 bases; bases with no gene match: 6. The CDR3 spans 15 residues. In nucleotides, the CDR3 is TGTGCCAGCAGCCTTTCAGGGGGCAGTGGAAACACCATATATTTT. This gives the protein CASSLSGGSGNTIYF. The full variable domain, in which reference TRBV11-2 and TRBJ1-3 provide the parts outside the CDR3, is EAGVAQSPRYKIIEKRQSVAFWCNPISGHATLYWYQQILGQGPKLLIQFQNNGVVDDSQLPKDRFSAERLKGVDSTLKIQPAKLEDSAVYLCASSLSGGSGNTIYFGEGSWLTVV.